One and the same sample provided the 13 T cell receptor beta chains below, sequenced in a study of shared clonotypes between healthy human individuals. TCRdb's copy holds only in-frame clones and misses some; the assay was immunoSEQ multiplex PCR. The sample includes about 490,000 clones, 79% of them seen just once. Material: PBMCs. These receptors originate from a woman aged 40-49 years in good health. Some clones in this sample may be carry-over from other donors' samples.

Notes on this clone: The same CDR3 is also encoded by other DNA sequences in this sample. V usage is TRBV20-1 and J usage is TRBJ2-7, with D unresolved. The CDR3 has 10 amino acids. Germline V gene lookup returns CDR1 DFQATT and CDR2 SNEGSKA (reference sequence). Trimming took off 1 base at V and 7 bases at J, with 5 bases between the two ends. CDR3 sequence reads: CSARGGEQYF. For the CDR3, the DNA is TGCAGTGCTAGAGGGGGTGAGCAGTACTTC.

The rearrangement uses TRBV18 and TRBJ2-7, with D unresolved. V shed 6 bases and J shed 0 bases, with 12 bases lying between them. The CDR3 totals 14 residues. The germline V gene encodes CDR1 KGHSH and CDR2 LQKENI. The CDR3 protein is CASSLNDRSYEQYF. The CDR3 nucleotides are TGTGCCAGCTCGCTTAATGACCGCTCCTACGAGCAGTACTTC.

This sequence joins TRBV10-3 and TRBJ2-2; TRBD2 matches at 14 bases. The junction had 12 bases not matched to a gene; V was cut back by 2 bases and J by 4 bases. CDR3 size: 20 residues. CDR1 ENHRY and CDR2 SYGVKD come from the germline V gene. CDR3: CAISETSGTSGSRGTGELFF. The CDR3 DNA reads TGTGCCATCAGTGAGACCTCCGGGACTAGCGGGAGTAGGGGCACCGGGGAGCTGTTTTTT.

This chain links TRBV10-3 with TRBJ1-1; D is ambiguous. V dropped 0 bases and J dropped 3 bases, with 11 bases sitting between them. The length of the CDR3 is 15 residues. CDR1 is ENHRY and CDR2 is SYGVKD in the germline V gene. The chain's CDR3 is CAISESGGWDTEAFF. CDR3 DNA sequence: TGTGCCATCAGTGAGTCGGGAGGGTGGGACACTGAAGCTTTCTTT.

The CDR3 DNA sequence: TGTGCCAGCAGCTCCGTCTCCTACGAGCAGTACTTC. It encodes CASSSVSYEQYF. The rearrangement uses TRBV7-9 and TRBJ2-7, with D uncertain. Germline V gene lookup returns CDR1 SEHNR and CDR2 FQNEAQ (reference sequence). V was clipped by 4 bases and J by 0 bases, with 4 bases between them. This CDR3 comprises 12 residues.

The V call is TRBV18, the J call TRBJ2-6, with TRBD1 as a possible D gene (6 bases). Germline V lookup: CDR1 KGHSH, CDR2 LQKENI. The CDR3 contains 15 residues. Trimming stripped 0 bases from V and 3 bases from J, with 6 bases between. In DNA, the CDR3 is TGTGCCAGCTCACCACCGGACAGTGGGGCCAACGTCCTGACTTTC. This gives the protein CASSPPDSGANVLTF. The full variable domain, completed using reference TRBV18 and TRBJ2-6, is NAGVMQNPRHLVRRRGQEARLRCSPMKGHSHVYWYRQLPEEGLKFMVYLQKENIIDESGMPKERFSAEFPKEGPSILRIQQVVRGDSAAYFCASSPPDSGANVLTFGAGSRLTVL.

The V gene is TRBV2, the J gene TRBJ1-5, with D unclear. There are 13 residues in the CDR3. V lost 7 bases and J 6 bases, leaving 13 bases between the germline ends. Germline values: CDR1 SNHLY, CDR2 FYNNEI. In DNA, the CDR3 is TGTGCCAGCACAGTCGGACGGTTTCAGCCCCAGCATTTT. This translates into CASTVGRFQPQHF.

Concerning this clone: Different DNA sequences within this sample yield the same CDR3. V is TRBV7-9 and J is TRBJ1-1; D is unclear. This CDR3 has 13 residues. Trimming removed 4 bases at V and 5 bases at J, with 11 bases between. Germline CDR1 is SEHNR and CDR2 is FQNEAQ (reference sequence). CDR3 DNA sequence: TGTGCCAGCAGCTCAGAGGGTGGTACTGAAGCTTTCTTT. This encodes CASSSEGGTEAFF. The full variable domain, with the rest looked up from reference TRBV7-9 and TRBJ1-1, is DTGVSQNPRHKITKRGQNVTFRCDPISEHNRLYWYRQTLGQGPEFLTYFQNEAQLEKSRLLSDRFSAERPKGSFSTLEIQRTEQGDSAMYLCASSSEGGTEAFFGQGTRLTVV.

The CDR3 region is CASSPPGTRYNEQFF. The CDR3 coding sequence is TGTGCCAGCAGCCCCCCGGGGACCCGATACAATGAGCAGTTCTTC. The rearrangement joins TRBV13 to TRBJ2-1, with D perhaps matching TRBD1 or TRBD2 (5 bases each). Trimming cost V 5 bases and J 4 bases, with 15 bases left between them. The length of the CDR3 is 15 residues. The germline V gene encodes CDR1 PRHDT and CDR2 FYEKMQ (reference sequence).

V gene TRBV6-5 combines with J gene TRBJ1-2; tentatively, D is TRBD1 (5 bases). Germline CDR1 reads MNHEY; CDR2 reads SVGAGI. Trimming pared 9 bases from V and 7 bases from J, leaving 12 bases between. CDR3 length equals 11 residues. This CDR3 reads CASRQGGGYTF. CDR3 nucleotide sequence: TGTGCCAGTCGCCAGGGCGGTGGCTACACCTTC.

This chain links TRBV28 with TRBJ1-1; no clear D. Per germline, CDR1 MDHEN and CDR2 SYDVKM. Trimming stripped 3 bases from V and 1 base from J, with 6 bases between. CDR3 size: 13 residues. The CDR3 is CASSLTRNTEAFF. DNA of the CDR3: TGTGCCAGCAGTTTGACGAGGAACACTGAAGCTTTCTTT.

The chain joins TRBV19 to TRBJ1-2; tentatively, D is TRBD1 (6 bases). The germline V gene encodes CDR1 LNHDA and CDR2 SQIVND (reference sequence). Trimming cost V 10 bases and J 6 bases, with 18 bases left between them. The CDR3 runs 13 residues. The CDR3 here is CATDTRGADGYTF. The CDR3 DNA sequence: TGTGCCACCGATACTCGGGGGGCCGATGGCTACACCTTC.

Notes on this clone: In the same sample, other DNA sequences code for this CDR3. The chain recombines TRBV29-1 with TRBJ2-6, with unresolved D. Trimming stripped 6 bases from V and 0 bases from J, with 6 bases between. CDR1 and CDR2 from the germline V gene are SQVTM and ANQGSEA. This CDR3 is 13 amino acids long. CDR3 region: CSVESSGANVLTF. In nucleotides, the CDR3 is TGCAGCGTGGAGTCCTCTGGGGCCAACGTCCTGACTTTC.